One sample yielded the 19 T cell receptor beta chains listed below, sequenced in a study of T cell responses to AZD1222 COVID-19 vaccine. Some clones are missing from TCRdb's copy, which holds only in-frame ones; the method was immunoSEQ multiplex PCR. The table lists some 130,000 clones, 88% of them singletons. This sample comprised peripheral blood, obtained on day 0 of AZD1222 vaccination. The receptors shown here come from an adult in good health.

The chain couples TRBV5-1 to TRBJ1-5; D is possibly TRBD1 (6 bases). V lost 4 bases and J lost 2, with 13 bases in between. CDR1 and CDR2 (germline): SGHRS, YFSETQ. This CDR3 comprises 15 residues. This chain's CDR3 is CASSPEGGRNQPQHF. CDR3 sequence (DNA): TGCGCCAGCAGCCCAGAGGGGGGACGCAATCAGCCCCAGCATTTT.

This clone was recorded once. The chain is built from TRBV1 and TRBJ1-1; TRBD1 is the table's D call and was not checked against the DNA. TRBV1 is classified as a pseudogene. The CDR3 has 13 amino acids. The CDR3 is CTIKDRGSTEAFF. CDR3 bases: TGCACCATCAAGGACAGGGGTAGCACTGAAGCTTTCTTT.

V gene TRBV19 combines with J gene TRBJ1-2; possible D gene TRBD1, 6 bases. Germline CDR1 reads LNHDA; CDR2 reads SQIVND (reference sequence). The CDR3 spans 15 residues. Between the trimmed V and J ends, which lost 1 base and 8 bases, there was a span of 17 bases. The CDR3 nucleotides read TGTGCCAGTAGTATAGGTGGGCGGACAGACCCCGGCTACACCTTC. Its protein product is CASSIGGRTDPGYTF.

J is TRBJ2-7 and V is TRBV2, with TRBD1 identical over 10 bases. The CDR3 is made up of 13 amino acids. With V trimmed by 7 bases and J by 5 bases, 5 bases remained unmatched. In germline, CDR1 is SNHLY, CDR2 FYNNEI. The CDR3 region is CASTADRGHEQYF. In DNA form, the CDR3 reads TGTGCCAGCACTGCCGACAGGGGGCACGAGCAGTACTTC.

The chain joins TRBV7-8 to TRBJ1-4, with D tentatively TRBD1 (6 bases). V lost 2 bases, J lost 5 bases, and 15 bases lay in between. CDR3 length: 16 amino acids. Germline V gene sequence: CDR1 SGHVS, CDR2 FQNEAQ. The CDR3 sequence is CASSLPVGRGNEKLFF. The CDR3 coding sequence is TGTGCCAGCAGCTTACCAGTAGGGAGGGGGAATGAAAAACTGTTTTTT.

The chain links TRBV11-2 to TRBJ1-1, with D possibly matching TRBD1 (6 bases). The CDR3 runs to 13 residues. Germline assignment: CDR1 SGHAT and CDR2 FQNNGV. The germline V and J ends were trimmed by 1 base and 6 bases, with 9 bases remaining between them. The CDR3 sequence is CASSLAGDSEAFF. CDR3 in DNA: TGTGCCAGCAGCTTAGCAGGGGACTCTGAAGCTTTCTTT.

This chain connects TRBV7-2 to TRBJ2-5, with D unclear. The CDR3 spans 14 residues. The V gene's germline CDR1 is SGHTA and CDR2 FQGNSA. Trimming shortened V by 5 bases and J by 1 base, and 11 bases separated the two germline ends. In DNA form, the CDR3 reads TGTGCCAGCAGCCACTGGAGTGGCCAAGAGACCCAGTACTTC. This translates into CASSHWSGQETQYF. The whole variable domain, remainder taken from reference TRBV7-2 and TRBJ2-5, is GAGVSQSPSNKVTEKGKDVELRCDPISGHTALYWYRQSLGQGLEFLIYFQGNSAPDKSGLPSDRFSAERTGGSVSTLTIQRTQQEDSAVYLCASSHWSGQETQYFGPGTRLLVL.

The gene calls are TRBV7-3 and TRBJ2-7; TRBD1 might be the D (7 bases). V gave up 5 bases and J gave up 2 bases, with 16 bases separating them. This CDR3 has 15 residues. Germline V CDR1 and CDR2: SGHTA, FQGTGA. The CDR3 loop reads CASSPGDRVAYEQYF. CDR3 sequence (DNA): TGTGCCAGCAGCCCGGGAGACAGGGTCGCCTACGAGCAGTACTTC.

The chain carries TRBV2 and TRBJ1-5; 9 nucleotides align to TRBD1. Germline-derived CDR1 and CDR2 are SNHLY and FYNNEI. CDR3 size: 14 residues. V lost 4 bases and J lost 3; bases outside the gene matches: 1. The CDR3 protein is CASSGDRVNQPQHF. CDR3 sequence (DNA): TGTGCCAGCAGTGGGGACAGGGTCAATCAGCCCCAGCATTTT.

This chain links TRBV19 with TRBJ1-5; D gene ambiguous. V was shortened by 4 bases and J by 2 bases, with 21 bases between the two germline ends. The CDR3 runs 18 residues. CDR1 is LNHDA, CDR2 SQIVND, per germline (reference sequence). The CDR3 region is CASSTPAGLTWGNQPQHF. In DNA, the CDR3 is TGTGCCAGTAGTACACCGGCAGGACTAACCTGGGGCAATCAGCCCCAGCATTTT.

V gene TRBV10-3 combines with J gene TRBJ2-7; TRBD2 agrees at 11 bases. The germline V gene has CDR1 ENHRY and CDR2 SYGVKD. V lost 6 bases, J lost 3 bases, and 4 bases stayed unmatched. The CDR3 length is 14 residues. CDR3 nucleotide sequence: TGTGCCATCAGAGGGACTAGCGGAGTCTACGAGCAGTACTTC. The encoded protein is CAIRGTSGVYEQYF.

V gene TRBV4-2 combines with J gene TRBJ1-1; D is undetermined. The germline V gene has CDR1 LGHNA and CDR2 YNFKEQ. V was cut by 0 bases and J by 5 bases, with 10 bases left in between. The CDR3 covers 14 residues. CDR3 region: CASSQDRIETEAFF. The CDR3 nucleotides are TGTGCCAGCAGCCAAGACAGGATCGAGACTGAAGCTTTCTTT.

The chain employs TRBV6-5 and TRBJ1-5, with 8 nucleotides matching TRBD1. The length of the CDR3 is 14 residues. CDR1 is MNHEY, CDR2 SVGAGI, per germline. V lost 6 bases to trimming and J lost 4 bases; unmatched junction nucleotides: 5. The chain's CDR3 is CASSYRGTNQPQHF. CDR3 DNA: TGTGCCAGCAGCTACAGGGGGACGAATCAGCCCCAGCATTTT.

The V gene is TRBV9, the J gene TRBJ1-1; D is perhaps TRBD1 (6 bases). The V and J ends lost 3 bases and 4 bases respectively, with 16 bases between them. CDR1 is SGDLS and CDR2 is YYNGEE in the germline V gene. The CDR3 has 15 residues. CDR3 loop: CASSGSGGAPTEAFF. DNA of the CDR3: TGTGCCAGCAGCGGATCTGGGGGCGCGCCCACTGAAGCTTTCTTT.

The CDR3 sequence is CASNRMNTEAFF. CDR3 sequence (DNA): TGTGCCAGTAACCGCATGAACACTGAAGCTTTCTTT. The rearrangement joins TRBV7-9 to TRBJ1-1; D is unclear. CDR3 size: 12 residues. Germline CDR1 is SEHNR and CDR2 is FQNEAQ (reference sequence). V was clipped by 9 bases and J by 0 bases, with 8 bases between them. The complete variable domain, with remaining parts taken from reference TRBV7-9 and TRBJ1-1, reads DTGVSQNPRHKITKRGQNVTFRCDPISEHNRLYWYRQTLGQGPEFLTYFQNEAQLEKSRLLSDRFSAERPKGSFSTLEIQRTEQGDSAMYLCASNRMNTEAFFGQGTRLTVV.

CDR3 sequence reads: CASRGQGYNEQFF. The CDR3 nucleotides read TGTGCCAGCAGAGGACAGGGTTATAATGAGCAGTTCTTC. This chain connects TRBV5-5 to TRBJ2-1, with 8 bases matching TRBD1. The CDR3 sequence is 13 residues long. The germline V gene encodes CDR1 SGHKS and CDR2 YYEKEE (reference sequence). With V trimmed by 5 bases and J by 7 bases, 5 bases remained unmatched.

This chain links TRBV12-3 or TRBV12-4 with TRBJ1-2; D gene uncertain. The CDR3 sequence is 10 residues long. Deletions cut 5 bases from V and 4 bases from J, with 2 bases between. CDR3 loop: CASSLYGYTF. The CDR3 coding sequence is TGTGCCAGCAGTCTCTATGGCTACACCTTC.

The chain uses TRBV6-2 or TRBV6-3 and TRBJ2-3; D is ambiguous. Trimming removed 6 bases at V and 0 bases at J, with 13 bases between. Germline values: CDR1 MNHEY, CDR2 SVGEGT. The CDR3 is 15 residues long. The CDR3 nucleotides read TGTGCCAGCAGCCCTCTGGCGGATAGCACAGATACGCAGTATTTT. Translation gives CASSPLADSTDTQYF.

This clone was counted a single time. V gene TRBV6-5 combines with J gene TRBJ1-5; possible D gene TRBD1, 5 bases. V was cut by 4 bases and J by 2 bases, with 12 bases left in between. Germline V CDR1 and CDR2: MNHEY, SVGAGI. The CDR3 has 15 residues. In DNA form, the CDR3 reads TGTGCCAGCAGTTCCGCAGGGTACGGCAATCAGCCCCAGCATTTT. Translating it yields CASSSAGYGNQPQHF.